A single sample is the source of the 31 T cell receptor beta chains below, sequenced in a study of CD8+CD57+ T cells in acquired aplastic anemia. The TCR beta profiling, which covered VDJ combination and CDR3 sequence, was carried out using genomic DNA as the template. TCRdb re-derived calls from the reads in MiXCR, one entry per CDR3 protein. The repertoire has 150,000 to 200,000 distinct CDR3 sequences, about 60% of them found once; the top ten carry around 45%. Material for sequencing was sorted CD4+, CD8+, or CD8+CD57+ T cells (not recorded which) from PBMCs. The receptors stem from a human donor in good health.

CDR3 DNA: TGTGCCAGCACCCCTTCCGGGGCTCTCACTGATACGCAGTATTTT. Amino acids: CASTPSGALTDTQYF. V usage is TRBV12-3 or TRBV12-4 and J usage is TRBJ2-3; D might be TRBD1 or TRBD2, each matching 5 bases. Trimming took 7 bases from V and 6 from J, leaving 20 bases between them. The CDR3 totals 15 residues.

J is TRBJ1-2 and V is TRBV9; D is undetermined. CDR3 size: 9 residues. Germline values: CDR1 SGDLS, CDR2 YYNGEE. Trimming left V 7 bases short and J 8 bases short, with 6 bases between. The CDR3 DNA is TGTGCCAGCGGAGAGGGCTACACCTTC. Translation gives CASGEGYTF. The full variable domain, completed using reference TRBV9 and TRBJ1-2, is DSGVTQTPKHLITATGQRVTLRCSPRSGDLSVYWYQQSLDQGLQFLIQYYNGEERAKGNILERFSAQQFPDLHSELNLSSLELGDSALYFCASGEGYTFGSGTRLTVV.

The sample holds many counts of this clonotype. V and J are TRBV2 and TRBJ1-4, with D possibly TRBD1 on 5 matching bases. The V and J ends lost 1 base and 7 bases respectively, with 7 bases between them. The CDR3 is made up of 13 amino acids. The V gene's germline CDR1 is SNHLY and CDR2 FYNNEI. CDR3 in amino acids: CASSEGGGEKLFF. The CDR3 DNA reads as TGTGCCAGCAGTGAAGGGGGCGGTGAAAAACTGTTTTTT.

The rearrangement joins TRBV15 to TRBJ2-3; 8 positions match TRBD2. Germline V CDR1 and CDR2: LNHNV, YYDKDF (reference sequence). With V trimmed by 1 base and J by 1 base, 4 bases remained unmatched. This CDR3 comprises 16 residues. CDR3 DNA: TGTGCCACCAGCAGAGTGAGGCGGGGGGGCACAGATACGCAGTATTTT. Protein sequence: CATSRVRRGGTDTQYF.

This clonotype appeared a single time. The gene calls are TRBV5-4 and TRBJ1-6; TRBD1 matches at 9 bases. From germline, CDR1 is SGHNT and CDR2 YYREEE (reference sequence). With 4 bases clipped from V and 9 bases from J, the junction kept 5 bases outside the gene matches. The length of the CDR3 is 14 residues. The CDR3 DNA follows: TGTGCCAGCAGCCCGGGGACAGGGTTTTCACCCCTCCACTTT. Translating gives CASSPGTGFSPLHF.

This clonotype was counted only a few times. The rearrangement links TRBV20-1 to TRBJ2-3; weak D call: TRBD2 (5 bases). This CDR3 contains 14 residues. Germline CDR1 is DFQATT and CDR2 is SNEGSKA (reference sequence). Trimming cost V 1 base and J 2 bases, with 10 bases left between them. Here the CDR3 reads CSARVIGDTDTQYF. For the CDR3, the DNA is TGCAGTGCTAGAGTCATCGGGGACACAGATACGCAGTATTTT.

The rearrangement joins TRBV12-3 or TRBV12-4 to TRBJ2-7, with D hard to call. The CDR3 is 14 residues long. V lost 6 bases, J lost 5 bases, and 17 bases lay in between. The DNA for the CDR3 is TGTGCCAGCAGCTACCAAACCCTTCCCCACGAGCAGTACTTC. Protein product: CASSYQTLPHEQYF.

The genes are TRBV19 and TRBJ2-5; D may be TRBD1 (6 bases). CDR1 is LNHDA and CDR2 is SQIVND in the germline V gene (reference sequence). V lost 6 bases and J lost 0, with 8 bases in between. This CDR3 comprises 13 residues. The CDR3 sequence is CASSGTHQETQYF. The CDR3 DNA is TGTGCCAGTAGCGGGACACACCAAGAGACCCAGTACTTC.

A word on this clonotype: Since a much larger clone is just one base distant, this may be a read error. V usage is TRBV6-6 and J usage is TRBJ2-1; D uncertain. In germline, CDR1 is MNHNY, CDR2 SVGAGI (reference sequence). V was cut by 8 bases and J by 5 bases, with 7 bases left in between. The CDR3 is made up of 11 amino acids. Written as DNA, the CDR3 is TGTGCCAGCCCACTGCACAATGAGCAGTTCTTC. It encodes CASPLHNEQFF.

The CDR3 loop reads CASSVGQNNSPLHF. The CDR3 nucleotides read TGTGCCAGTAGTGTGGGACAGAATAATTCACCCCTCCACTTT. This sequence joins TRBV19 and TRBJ1-6, with 7 bases fitting TRBD1. This CDR3 has 14 residues. The V gene's germline CDR1 is LNHDA and CDR2 SQIVND (reference sequence). Trimming removed 5 bases from V and 5 bases from J; junction bases left unmatched: 3.

This sequence joins TRBV7-9 and TRBJ1-1; 8 nucleotides match TRBD1. This CDR3 contains 14 residues. Germline V gene lookup returns CDR1 SEHNR and CDR2 FQNEAQ (reference sequence). Germline trimming cut 6 bases from V and 1 base from J; bases unmatched to any gene: 4. For the CDR3, the DNA is TGTGCCAGCAGTAAGGGACAGGAGAACACTGAAGCTTTCTTT. Protein product: CASSKGQENTEAFF.

Points on this clonotype: A single base separates this from a much larger clone, so it may be a read error. The rearrangement joins TRBV9 to TRBJ2-3; 9 bases agree with TRBD2. Germline V CDR1 and CDR2: SGDLS, YYNGEE. The length of the CDR3 is 15 residues. DNA of the CDR3: TGTGCCAGCAGCGTTGGACTAGCGTTTACAGATATGCAGTATTTT. As protein: CASSVGLAFTDMQYF.

This clonotype was detected many times. The V and J genes are TRBV19 and TRBJ1-5; 7 bases align to TRBD1. Germline CDR1 reads LNHDA; CDR2 reads SQIVND (reference sequence). The CDR3 sequence is 14 residues long. V gave up 6 bases and J gave up 3 bases; unmatched junction bases: 5. The CDR3 DNA is TGTGCCAGTAGCGACGACAGGGTCAATCAGCCCCAGCATTTT. The encoded protein is CASSDDRVNQPQHF.

Worth noting for this clonotype: An end of the junction does not agree with germline; a read error may underlie this. The chain is built from TRBV6-1 and TRBJ1-3, with no clear D. The germline V gene has CDR1 MNHNS and CDR2 SASEGT. The CDR3 contains 15 residues. The CDR3 nucleotides read TGTGCCAGCAGTGAGGAACTTGGCTCTGGAAATACCATATATTTT. Its protein product is CASSEELGSGNTIYF.

The chain has TRBV4-2 and TRBJ2-3; D is uncertain. This CDR3 has 14 amino acids. CDR1 and CDR2 (germline): LGHNA, YNFKEQ. The V gene lost 1 base and the J gene lost 3 bases, with 8 bases spanning the gap. DNA for the CDR3: TGTGCCAGCAGCCAAGGAAGAGAAACAGATACGCAGTATTTT. The encoded protein is CASSQGRETDTQYF.

The chain recombines TRBV6-6 with TRBJ2-7, with 11 bases lining up with TRBD2. The CDR3 runs to 14 residues. Germline CDR1 MNHNY, CDR2 SVGAGI (reference sequence). V gave up 7 bases and J gave up 0 bases; unmatched junction bases: 2. As DNA, the CDR3 is TGTGCCAGCAACCTAGCGGGAGGCTCCTACGAGCAGTACTTC. Encoded protein: CASNLAGGSYEQYF.

This chain uses TRBV19 with TRBJ1-1, with a tentative D call TRBD1 (5 bases). Trimming removed 5 bases from V and 3 bases from J, with 10 bases in between. CDR1 LNHDA and CDR2 SQIVND come from the germline V gene (reference sequence). This CDR3 has 13 amino acids. The chain's CDR3 is CASSVSGDTEAFF. The CDR3 DNA sequence: TGTGCCAGTAGTGTGTCGGGGGACACTGAAGCTTTCTTT.

The rearrangement joins TRBV7-9 to TRBJ2-3; TRBD2 matches at 11 bases. J gave up 5 bases and V 0 bases, and 4 bases lay outside the gene matches. Looked up from germline, CDR1 is SEHNR and CDR2 is FQNEAQ (reference sequence). CDR3 size: 16 residues. The CDR3 sequence is CASSLASGRAGDTQYF. The CDR3, as DNA: TGTGCCAGCAGCTTAGCTAGCGGGAGGGCCGGAGATACGCAGTATTTT.

The table lists this clonotype with a few counts. A clone one base away is much larger, so this may be a read error. The rearrangement joins TRBV20-1 to TRBJ2-1; no clear D gene. Germline-derived CDR1 and CDR2 are DFQATT and SNEGSKA (reference sequence). CDR3 length: 12 amino acids. The CDR3: CSAGDVAFEQFF. For the CDR3, the DNA is TGCAGTGCTGGAGATGTAGCTTTTGAGCAGTTCTTC.

The genes are TRBV24-1 and TRBJ2-7, with 8 bases matching TRBD1. Germline CDR1 is KGHDR and CDR2 is SFDVKD. With V trimmed by 11 bases and J by 5 bases, 7 bases remained unmatched. The CDR3 extends over 12 amino acids. The CDR3 DNA reads as TGTGCCAGCAGACAGGGGAACCACGAGCAGTACTTC. This translates into CASRQGNHEQYF.

The chain joins TRBV5-1 to TRBJ2-3, with D maybe TRBD2 (6 bases). Per the germline V gene, CDR1 is SGHRS and CDR2 is YFSETQ. V lost 3 bases and J 6 bases, leaving 8 bases between the germline ends. The CDR3 contains 12 residues. Here the CDR3 reads CASSWRGDTQYF. The DNA of the CDR3 is TGCGCCAGCAGCTGGAGGGGTGATACGCAGTATTTT.

J is TRBJ2-3 and V is TRBV24-1, with D tentatively TRBD1 (6 bases). V gave up 10 bases and J gave up 4 bases, with 17 bases separating them. This CDR3 comprises 14 residues. CDR1 is KGHDR and CDR2 is SFDVKD in the germline V gene. CDR3 in amino acids: CATSPGAYPDTQYF. DNA of the CDR3: TGTGCCACATCTCCAGGGGCCTACCCAGATACGCAGTATTTT.

Here the CDR3 DNA reads TGTGCCAGCAGCTGGGGACTAGCTTCCGCCTACAATGAGCAGTTCTTC. Translation: CASSWGLASAYNEQFF. The chain has TRBV7-8 and TRBJ2-1, with 9 bases fitting TRBD2. Germline CDR1 SGHVS, CDR2 FQNEAQ. The ends lost 4 bases at V and 2 bases at J; junction bases unmatched: 6. The CDR3 runs to 16 residues.

This sequence joins TRBV19 and TRBJ2-7, with D unresolved. The V end was cut by 0 bases, the J end by 5 bases, with 5 bases between. The germline V gene encodes CDR1 LNHDA and CDR2 SQIVND (reference sequence). The length of the CDR3 is 12 residues. In DNA form, the CDR3 reads TGTGCCAGTAGTATAGATCCCCACGAGCAGTACTTC. This translates into CASSIDPHEQYF.

This clonotype was seen a single time. The V gene is TRBV5-1, the J gene TRBJ2-7; no definite D call. CDR1 and CDR2 (germline): SGHRS, YFSETQ. V dropped 3 bases and J dropped 4 bases, with 14 bases sitting between them. The CDR3 has 14 residues. CDR3 protein: CASSSGTALYEQYF. The CDR3 nucleotides read TGCGCCAGCAGCTCTGGAACAGCCCTATACGAGCAGTACTTC.

The CDR3 region has the DNA TGTGCCAGCAGTTTCCGGGACAGGGTCCCCTACGAGCAGTACTTC. This translates into CASSFRDRVPYEQYF. The chain carries TRBV6-5 and TRBJ2-7; 9 bases align to TRBD1. V was clipped by 4 bases and J by 2 bases; unmatched bases: 6. The CDR3 consists of 15 residues. Germline lookup yields CDR1 MNHEY and CDR2 SVGAGI.

The rearrangement uses TRBV5-6 and TRBJ2-7, with D perhaps assigned TRBD1 or TRBD2 (5 bases each). The CDR3 spans 14 residues. V shed 0 bases and J shed 4 bases, with 11 bases lying between them. Germline CDR1 is SGHDT and CDR2 is YYEEEE. The CDR3 DNA sequence: TGTGCCAGCAGCTTGGGAGGGGCTGTGTACGAGCAGTACTTC. Its protein product is CASSLGGAVYEQYF.

This clonotype was observed a handful of times. The CDR3 DNA sequence: TGTGCCAGCAGCTTAGCGACTAGCGGGATAGATACGCAGTATTTT. Residues: CASSLATSGIDTQYF. The rearrangement links TRBV7-9 to TRBJ2-3; 11 positions match TRBD2. The CDR3 loop spans 15 amino acids. Germline assignment: CDR1 SEHNR and CDR2 FQNEAQ (reference sequence). J lost 5 bases, V lost 0 bases, and 1 base had no gene match. Drawing the rest from reference TRBV7-9 and TRBJ2-3, the complete variable domain is DTGVSQNPRHKITKRGQNVTFRCDPISEHNRLYWYRQTLGQGPEFLTYFQNEAQLEKSRLLSDRFSAERPKGSFSTLEIQRTEQGDSAMYLCASSLATSGIDTQYFGPGTRLTVL.

The chain is built from TRBV15 and TRBJ1-2, with D perhaps TRBD1 (6 bases). CDR3 length equals 14 residues. The V end was cut by 3 bases, the J end by 4 bases, with 12 bases between. Germline V lookup: CDR1 LNHNV, CDR2 YYDKDF (reference sequence). The CDR3: CATSSRQDSYGYTF. DNA for the CDR3: TGTGCCACCAGCAGTAGACAGGATTCCTATGGCTACACCTTC.

The V gene is TRBV5-6, the J gene TRBJ1-6; D unresolved. V gave up 2 bases and J gave up 8 bases, with 8 bases separating them. The CDR3 runs to 13 residues. The germline V gene has CDR1 SGHDT and CDR2 YYEEEE. The CDR3 bases are TGTGCCAGCAGCTTAGGTTCCGATTCACCCCTCCACTTT. Translated, it gives CASSLGSDSPLHF.

V usage is TRBV28 and J usage is TRBJ2-5, with 7 bases fitting TRBD2. The V gene's germline CDR1 is MDHEN and CDR2 SYDVKM. V shed 5 bases, J shed 2 bases, and the junction held 8 bases outside the gene matches. The CDR3 covers 15 residues. CDR3 coding DNA: TGTGCCAGCAGTCCCCTAGCGGAGACGCAAGAGACCCAGTACTTC. It encodes CASSPLAETQETQYF.